These T cell receptor beta chains were read from a single sample in a study of beta chain features in type 1 diabetes. TCRdb's table, derived via immunoSEQ multiplex PCR, lists solely in-frame clones and lacks some. The repertoire holds 45,000 to 60,000 clones, with roughly 63% as singletons. The sequenced material came from stem cell memory CD4+ T cells from blood. The receptors here all came from a woman aged 30 to 39 with type 1 diabetes. Both conserved end residues are trimmed from each CDR3. Each record gives: V gene, J gene, CDR3 protein.

>TRBV9|TRBJ2-4
ASSVEGQGNQY
>TRBV10-1|TRBJ1-2
ASSETGYYGYT
>TRBV5-1|TRBJ2-1
ASSLVVTSGSNEQF
>TRBV28|TRBJ2-1
ASKKRDRSYNEQF
>TRBV9|TRBJ2-3
ASRTGDSTDTQY
>TRBV30|TRBJ2-3
AWSVGRVADFPDTQY
>TRBV18|TRBJ2-1
ASSPRERSYNEQF
>TRBV27|TRBJ2-1
ASSLKALREGNEQF
>TRBV29-1|TRBJ1-2
SADRDPWLS
>TRBV29-1|TRBJ2-4
SVGAQGAGNIQY
>TRBV7-9|TRBJ2-5
ASSLAAAVRTQY
>TRBV2|TRBJ1-1
ASRAGDTEAF
>TRBV28|TRBJ2-1
ASSSLAGGRDYNEQF
>TRBV28|TRBJ2-7
ASSSLRAKQY
>TRBV19|TRBJ2-5
ASSIGQRSGQETQY
>TRBV29-1|.
SVVTGGTYEQY
>TRBV18|TRBJ1-2
ASSPPSTDYGYT
>TRBV5-6|TRBJ2-5
ASSQQGSETQY
>TRBV5-1|TRBJ2-7
ASSLLAGGAYEQY
>TRBV19|TRBJ2-6
ASTPPGVGANVLT
>TRBV7-9|TRBJ2-7
ASSLGVGTEYEQY
>TRBV18|TRBJ1-2
ASSLITGINGYT
>TRBV2|TRBJ1-5
ASTAGISQPQH
>TRBV30|TRBJ1-2
AWSRSNYGYT
>TRBV5-4|TRBJ2-5
ASSLPSRETQY
>TRBV4-1|TRBJ2-1
ASSRLQDSNEQF
>TRBV5-1|TRBJ2-1
ASSFLNGQDNEQF
>TRBV10-3|TRBJ2-2
AISESELTGELF
>TRBV18|TRBJ1-3
ASSRTGTAENGY
>TRBV7-9|TRBJ2-5
AMTLGQQETQY
>TRBV5-1|TRBJ2-4
ASSLGTGDIQY
>TRBV7-9|TRBJ1-3
ASSFTGTLSGNTIY
>TRBV28|TRBJ1-2
ASRAQGASPDGYT
>TRBV4-1|TRBJ1-4
ASSQDPWGSPSTNEKLF
>TRBV7-2|TRBJ1-2
ASSYRDDQGGYT
>TRBV28|TRBJ2-3
ASSPFGTRSTDTQY
>TRBV5-6|TRBJ1-1
ASSFRQGPAF
>TRBV28|TRBJ2-5
ASSLPAGQRETQY
>TRBV15|TRBJ1-2
ATSPSTGGYGYT
>TRBV19|TRBJ2-7
ASSNGGLVYEQY
>TRBV7-6|TRBJ2-1
ASSLLAGNNNEQF
>TRBV7-9|TRBJ2-3
ASSRGTDTQY
>TRBV10-3|TRBJ1-1
AISGRGRNTEAF
>TRBV5-1|TRBJ2-1
ASSVAGTVSYNEQF
>TRBV11-2|TRBJ1-5
ASSLRGSEPQH
>TRBV5-1|TRBJ2-7
ASSLRSHVADEQY
>TRBV7-9|TRBJ2-1
ASSLVSGAYNEQF
>TRBV7-3|TRBJ2-3
ASSDQRGGADTQY
>TRBV11-3|TRBJ2-7
ASSLPGQGTYEQY
>TRBV7-9|TRBJ2-5
ASSSAARGYETQY
>TRBV5-1|TRBJ2-7
ASSLARGLAYEQY
>TRBV18|TRBJ1-1
ASSPSQGVDTEAF